The T cell receptor beta chain under discussion was sequenced for a study of blood T cell repertoires in COVID-19. Study in general: The United States, Italy and Spain provided the acute and convalescent COVID-19 samples. From T cells, B-cell-depleted T cells, or PBMCs came the material, which was cDNA or gDNA.

Clones were read by immunoSEQ multiplex PCR, and TCRdb kept only the in-frame ones, dropping some. Of fewer than 650,000 clones listed, roughly nine tenths are singletons. The CDR3 totals 15 residues. V dropped 5 bases and J dropped 4; count of bases not matched to a gene: 3. Germline CDR1 reads LNHDA; CDR2 reads SQIVND (reference sequence). The sequence derives from a woman aged 50 to 60 with COVID-19, enrolled during active disease. Sequencing input: peripheral blood. J is TRBJ2-1 and V is TRBV19; 12 bases are shared with TRBD2. CDR3 protein: CASSSTSGGYNEQFF. DNA for the CDR3: TGTGCCAGTAGTTCGACTAGCGGGGGATACAATGAGCAGTTCTTC.